One sample yielded the 29 T cell receptor beta chains listed below, sequenced in a study of shared clonotypes between healthy human individuals. Generated by immunoSEQ multiplex PCR, the TCRdb table keeps only in-frame clones and is missing some. The sample contains 2 million to 3 million clones, 93% of which appear only once. Specimen: naive CD4+ T cells from PBMCs. Sample subset: CD45RA+ positively selected. The receptors derive from a young man in good health. Some clones in this sample may be carry-over from other donors' samples.

The gene calls are TRBV28 and TRBJ2-4; 7 bases are a match to TRBD2. Germline values: CDR1 MDHEN, CDR2 SYDVKM. V lost 6 bases and J lost 7; bases outside the gene matches: 6. The CDR3 length is 13 residues. The CDR3 loop reads CASRVIGGNIQYF. In DNA form, the CDR3 reads TGTGCCAGCAGAGTAATCGGGGGGAACATTCAGTACTTC.

This clone was seen a single time. V usage is TRBV7-3 and J usage is TRBJ2-3; 11 bases agree with TRBD2. Germline CDR1 reads SGHTA; CDR2 reads FQGTGA. The CDR3 loop spans 14 amino acids. Trimming took 4 bases from V and 5 from J; bases not matched to a gene: 2. CDR3 coding DNA: TGTGCCAGCAGCTCAGGGACTAGCGGAGATACGCAGTATTTT. This sequence encodes CASSSGTSGDTQYF.

The rearrangement links TRBV2 to TRBJ2-6; D unclear. Looked up from germline, CDR1 is SNHLY and CDR2 is FYNNEI. The ends were cut back, 7 bases at V and 3 bases at J, with 10 bases in the middle. CDR3 length: 14 amino acids. The DNA for the CDR3 is TGTGCCAGCACCATACGAGGTGGGGCCAACGTCCTGACTTTC. Its protein product is CASTIRGGANVLTF.

The DNA of the CDR3 is TGTGCCAGCTCACCGGCTAGCGGGAGGGCGTGGACCGGGGAGCTGTTTTTT. Protein product: CASSPASGRAWTGELFF. J is TRBJ2-2 and V is TRBV18, with 12 bases matching TRBD2. With V trimmed by 3 bases and J by 5 bases, 7 bases remained unmatched. Germline V gene lookup returns CDR1 KGHSH and CDR2 LQKENI. This CDR3 comprises 17 residues.

This clone occurred once. This chain connects TRBV5-5 to TRBJ1-1; 7 bases are shared with TRBD1. Germline V lookup: CDR1 SGHKS, CDR2 YYEKEE (reference sequence). The CDR3 contains 14 residues. V lost 4 bases, J lost 3 bases, and 6 bases stayed unmatched. CDR3 DNA sequence: TGTGCCAGCAGCCCAGGGGGGCCCGACACTGAAGCTTTCTTT. Residues: CASSPGGPDTEAFF.

The rearrangement links TRBV28 to TRBJ2-5; perhaps TRBD2 as D (6 bases). TRBJ2-7 explains the end of the DNA better; the J call may be wrong. There are 15 residues in the CDR3. Germline-derived CDR1 and CDR2 are MDHEN and SYDVKM. The CDR3 region has the DNA TGTGCCAGCAGCGATCCGGGACTTTTCTCCTACGAGCAGTACTTC. Its protein is CASSDPGLFSYEQYF.

This rearrangement joins TRBV7-2 to TRBJ1-3; D possibly corresponds to TRBD1 (5 bases). Trimming stripped 2 bases from V and 3 bases from J, with 14 bases between. CDR3 length equals 16 residues. The germline CDR1 and CDR2 sequences are SGHTA and FQGNSA. The CDR3 spells CASSLLAGGNGNTIYF. DNA for the CDR3: TGTGCCAGCAGCTTATTGGCCGGGGGAAATGGAAACACCATATATTTT.

This clone was observed once. This sequence joins TRBV6-1 and TRBJ2-7, with 7 nucleotides matching TRBD2. This CDR3 has 15 amino acids. Trimming at V came to 2 bases and at J to 6 bases, leaving 10 bases not matched to a gene. CDR1 and CDR2 from the germline V gene are MNHNS and SASEGT. CDR3 nucleotides: TGTGCCAGCAGTGAATTACACAGCGGGGCCGCCGAGCAGTACTTC. Amino acid sequence: CASSELHSGAAEQYF.

For the CDR3, the DNA is TGCGCCAGCAGCCCGCGGACAGGGGGTTATGGCTACACCTTC. Its protein product is CASSPRTGGYGYTF. The chain has TRBV4-3 and TRBJ1-2; 10 nucleotides match TRBD1. Germline CDR1 LGHNA, CDR2 YSLEER. The V gene end was trimmed by 4 bases and the J gene end by 5 bases; junction bases not matched to a gene: 4. The CDR3 consists of 14 residues.

The CDR3 DNA reads TGTGCCAGCAGCTTAGGGTCGGAAGATCAGCCCCAGCATTTT. It specifies CASSLGSEDQPQHF. The chain recombines TRBV7-9 with TRBJ1-5; D unresolved. V lost 1 base and J 5 bases, leaving 9 bases between the germline ends. Germline assignment: CDR1 SEHNR and CDR2 FQNEAQ (reference sequence). This CDR3 has 14 amino acids. Using reference TRBV7-9 and TRBJ1-5 for the parts outside the CDR3, the full variable domain is DTGVSQNPRHKITKRGQNVTFRCDPISEHNRLYWYRQTLGQGPEFLTYFQNEAQLEKSRLLSDRFSAERPKGSFSTLEIQRTEQGDSAMYLCASSLGSEDQPQHFGDGTRLSIL.

This clone was detected only once. J is TRBJ2-5 and V is TRBV28; a possible D gene is TRBD1 (5 bases). The end of the DNA fits TRBJ2-7 better, so the J call may be wrong. The CDR3 spans 14 residues. Germline V CDR1 and CDR2: MDHEN, SYDVKM. In DNA, the CDR3 is TGTGCCAGCAGTTTCGGCGACAGTAACTACGAGCAGTACTTC. Translated, it gives CASSFGDSNYEQYF.

The chain links TRBV6-5 to TRBJ1-1; possible D gene TRBD1, 6 bases. There are 15 residues in the CDR3. V shed 6 bases and J shed 1 base, with 15 bases lying between them. The germline CDR1 and CDR2 sequences are MNHEY and SVGAGI. CDR3 sequence (DNA): TGTGCCAGCAGCCGCACGAGGGGGGGGAACACTGAAGCTTTCTTT. Translating it yields CASSRTRGGNTEAFF.

About this clone itself: This CDR3 is also generated by other DNA sequences in the sample. The gene calls are TRBV4-1 and TRBJ2-5; D is uncertain. The ends were cut back, 1 base at V and 3 bases at J, with 6 bases in the middle. Germline lookup yields CDR1 MGHRA and CDR2 YSYEKL. There are 13 residues in the CDR3. In DNA, the CDR3 is TGCGCCAGCAGCCAAGGTCGAGAAGAGACCCAGTACTTC. Amino acid sequence: CASSQGREETQYF.

V gene TRBV25-1 combines with J gene TRBJ1-3; perhaps TRBD1 as D (5 bases). The CDR3 is made up of 12 amino acids. In germline, CDR1 is MGHDK, CDR2 SYGVNS. Between the trimmed V and J ends, which lost 7 bases and 3 bases, there was a span of 7 bases. In nucleotides, the CDR3 is TGTGCCAGCATAGGGGTTGGAAACACCATATATTTT. It is translated as CASIGVGNTIYF. The variable domain in full, completed from reference TRBV25-1 and TRBJ1-3, reads EADIYQTPRYLVIGTGKKITLECSQTMGHDKMYWYQQDPGMELHLIHYSYGVNSTEKGDLSSESTVSRIRTEHFPLTLESARPSHTSQYLCASIGVGNTIYFGEGSWLTVV.

The gene calls are TRBV11-2 and TRBJ2-4; tentative D call: TRBD2 (6 bases). V lost 6 bases and J 0 bases, leaving 12 bases between the germline ends. CDR1 is SGHAT, CDR2 FQNNGV, per germline. This CDR3 has 15 amino acids. The CDR3 reads CASSQRGIAKNIQYF. DNA for the CDR3: TGTGCCAGCAGTCAACGCGGGATAGCCAAAAACATTCAGTACTTC. Drawing the rest from reference TRBV11-2 and TRBJ2-4, the complete variable domain is EAGVAQSPRYKIIEKRQSVAFWCNPISGHATLYWYQQILGQGPKLLIQFQNNGVVDDSQLPKDRFSAERLKGVDSTLKIQPAKLEDSAVYLCASSQRGIAKNIQYFGAGTRLSVL.

The chain combines TRBV5-4 with TRBJ2-1, with 8 bases identical to TRBD2. Germline V gene sequence: CDR1 SGHNT, CDR2 YYREEE (reference sequence). This CDR3 is built from 20 residues. V dropped 2 bases and J dropped 0; count of bases not matched to a gene: 16. The CDR3 loop reads CASSFGPRVREGSSYNEQFF. DNA for the CDR3: TGTGCCAGCAGCTTCGGTCCTCGTGTCCGGGAGGGAAGCTCCTACAATGAGCAGTTCTTC.

This rearrangement joins TRBV18 to TRBJ2-2; D not resolved. The germline V and J ends were trimmed by 2 bases and 6 bases, with 16 bases remaining between them. The CDR3 has 16 residues. The germline CDR1 and CDR2 sequences are KGHSH and LQKENI. CDR3 sequence: CASSPSATGWAGELFF. The CDR3 coding sequence is TGTGCCAGCTCACCAAGTGCGACTGGCTGGGCCGGGGAGCTGTTTTTT.

The chain carries TRBV6-1 and TRBJ1-5, with a weak D call TRBD1 (5 bases). This CDR3 is built from 18 residues. The V end lost 2 bases, the J end lost 0 bases, and 17 bases lay between the germline ends. CDR1 MNHNS and CDR2 SASEGT come from the germline V gene. CDR3 sequence: CASSETRGGEYSNQPQHF. CDR3 DNA: TGTGCCAGCAGTGAAACTAGGGGAGGGGAGTATAGCAATCAGCCCCAGCATTTT.

The chain has TRBV9 and TRBJ1-2; TRBD1 matches 7 bases. J lost 6 bases, V lost 2 bases, and 13 bases had no gene match. CDR1 and CDR2 from the germline V gene are SGDLS and YYNGEE. The CDR3 loop spans 16 amino acids. The CDR3 spells CASSVFSIQGRDGYTF. The CDR3, as DNA: TGTGCCAGCAGCGTCTTTTCCATACAGGGGAGAGATGGCTACACCTTC.

V usage is TRBV5-6 and J usage is TRBJ2-1, with TRBD2 matching over 11 bases. This CDR3 contains 16 residues. Germline CDR1 reads SGHDT; CDR2 reads YYEEEE. V was pared by 7 bases and J by 0 bases, with 6 bases of the junction left unmatched. CDR3 DNA: TGTGCCAGCTCCCCCACTAGCGGGAGCTCCTACAATGAGCAGTTCTTC. Protein product: CASSPTSGSSYNEQFF.

The rearrangement joins TRBV28 to TRBJ2-7, with 9 bases fitting TRBD1. V lost 6 bases and J lost 6; bases outside the gene matches: 9. This CDR3 contains 14 residues. CDR1 MDHEN and CDR2 SYDVKM come from the germline V gene. The CDR3 DNA sequence: TGTGCCAGCAGGGGGGTTGAGACAGGGGGCGAGCAGTACTTC. This codes for CASRGVETGGEQYF. The variable domain in full, with the rest retrieved from reference TRBV28 and TRBJ2-7, is DVKVTQSSRYLVKRTGEKVFLECVQDMDHENMFWYRQDPGLGLRLIYFSYDVKMKEKGDIPEGYSVSREKKERFSLILESASTNQTSMYLCASRGVETGGEQYFGPGTRLTVT.

The chain employs TRBV7-9 and TRBJ2-6; the D gene is possibly TRBD1 (6 bases). Between the trimmed V and J ends, which lost 6 bases and 2 bases, there was a span of 11 bases. The CDR3 totals 15 residues. CDR1 and CDR2 (germline): SEHNR, FQNEAQ (reference sequence). This CDR3 reads CASSYRAAGANVLTF. CDR3 nucleotides: TGTGCCAGCAGTTACAGGGCGGCTGGGGCCAACGTCCTGACTTTC.

About this clone: Other DNA sequences in the sample encode the same CDR3. The CDR3, as DNA: TGTGCCAGCAGCTTGACAGGGGTTGGCACCGGGGAGCTGTTTTTT. Translated, it gives CASSLTGVGTGELFF. The J gene is TRBJ2-2, the V gene TRBV7-3; 8 bases are shared with TRBD1. CDR3 length equals 15 residues. Germline trimming cut 3 bases from V and 4 bases from J; bases unmatched to any gene: 4. Germline-derived CDR1 and CDR2 are SGHTA and FQGTGA. Full variable domain (rest looked up from reference TRBV7-3 and TRBJ2-2): GAGVSQTPSNKVTEKGKYVELRCDPISGHTALYWYRQSLGQGPEFLIYFQGTGAADDSGLPNDRFFAVRPEGSVSTLKIQRTERGDSAVYLCASSLTGVGTGELFFGEGSRLTVL.

As concerns this clone: The same CDR3 can be traced to other DNA sequences in this sample. The genes are TRBV14 and TRBJ2-3; no definite D call. Trimming cost V 2 bases and J 6 bases, with 3 bases left between them. This CDR3 spans 11 amino acids. Germline assignment: CDR1 SGHDN and CDR2 FVKESK. The CDR3 sequence is CASSQSDTQYF. DNA for the CDR3: TGTGCCAGCAGCCAATCTGATACGCAGTATTTT. The whole variable domain, filled in from reference TRBV14 and TRBJ2-3, reads EAGVTQFPSHSVIEKGQTVTLRCDPISGHDNLYWYRRVMGKEIKFLLHFVKESKQDESGMPNNRFLAERTGGTYSTLKVQPAELEDSGVYFCASSQSDTQYFGPGTRLTVL.

The chain carries TRBV7-7 and TRBJ2-5; a possible D gene is TRBD1 (6 bases). Germline V gene data show CDR1 as SSHAT and CDR2 as FNYEAQ (reference sequence). Trimming cost V 4 bases and J 1 base, with 16 bases left between them. The CDR3 is 16 residues long. CDR3 loop: CASSSATGPPQETQYF. The CDR3 DNA sequence: TGTGCCAGCAGCTCCGCGACAGGCCCCCCCCAAGAGACCCAGTACTTC. Looking up the rest from reference TRBV7-7 and TRBJ2-5 gives the full variable domain: GAGVSQSPRYKVTKRGQDVTLRCDPISSHATLYWYQQALGQGPEFLTYFNYEAQPDKSGLPSDRFSAERPEGSISTLTIQRTEQRDSAMYRCASSSATGPPQETQYFGPGTRLLVL.

J is TRBJ2-2 and V is TRBV5-1; D is possibly TRBD1 (6 bases). From germline, CDR1 is SGHRS and CDR2 YFSETQ. This CDR3 has 14 amino acids. Trimming shortened V by 4 bases and J by 3 bases, and 10 bases separated the two germline ends. The CDR3 protein is CASSRTAYTGELFF. The DNA for the CDR3 is TGCGCCAGCAGCCGGACAGCTTACACCGGGGAGCTGTTTTTT.

Details on this clone: Compared with germline, one end of the junction differs, possibly owing to a read error. V and J are TRBV10-3 and TRBJ2-2, with TRBD1 as a possible D gene (5 bases). Germline V lookup: CDR1 ENHRY, CDR2 SYGVKD. The length of the CDR3 is 14 residues. The CDR3 here is CAIGDSPNTGELFF. The CDR3 coding sequence is TGTGCCATCGGTGACAGCCCGAACACCGGGGAGCTGTTTTTT.

This chain joins TRBV9 and TRBJ2-2, with 9 bases matching TRBD2. This CDR3 comprises 16 residues. The V gene end was trimmed by 3 bases and the J gene end by 7 bases; junction bases not matched to a gene: 10. In germline, CDR1 is SGDLS, CDR2 YYNGEE. The CDR3 reads CASSAHGGRADGELFF. The CDR3 DNA follows: TGTGCCAGCAGCGCCCACGGCGGGAGGGCCGACGGGGAGCTGTTTTTT.

The rearrangement links TRBV7-2 to TRBJ2-2; 7 bases map to TRBD2. The junction had 6 bases not matched to a gene; V was cut back by 1 base and J by 1 base. Germline V CDR1 and CDR2: SGHTA, FQGNSA. This CDR3 has 17 amino acids. This CDR3 reads CASSLGASGLNTGELFF. The CDR3 nucleotides are TGTGCCAGCAGCTTAGGGGCTAGCGGATTGAACACCGGGGAGCTGTTTTTT. The full variable domain, with the rest looked up from reference TRBV7-2 and TRBJ2-2, is GAGVSQSPSNKVTEKGKDVELRCDPISGHTALYWYRQSLGQGLEFLIYFQGNSAPDKSGLPSDRFSAERTGGSVSTLTIQRTQQEDSAVYLCASSLGASGLNTGELFFGEGSRLTVL.